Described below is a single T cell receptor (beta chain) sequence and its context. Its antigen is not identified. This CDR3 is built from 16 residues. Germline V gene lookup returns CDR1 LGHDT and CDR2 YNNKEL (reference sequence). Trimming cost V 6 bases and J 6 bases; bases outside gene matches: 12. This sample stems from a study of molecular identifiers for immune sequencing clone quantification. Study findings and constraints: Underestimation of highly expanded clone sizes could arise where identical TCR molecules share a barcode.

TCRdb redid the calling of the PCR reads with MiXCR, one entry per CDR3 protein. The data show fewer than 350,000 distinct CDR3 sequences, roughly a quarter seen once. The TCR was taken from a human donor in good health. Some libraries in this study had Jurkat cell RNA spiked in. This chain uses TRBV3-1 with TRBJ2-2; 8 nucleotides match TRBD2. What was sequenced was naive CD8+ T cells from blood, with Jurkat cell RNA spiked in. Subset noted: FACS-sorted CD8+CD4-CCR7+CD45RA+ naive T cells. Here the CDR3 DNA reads TGTGCCAGCAGAGCAAGCGGGGGCTCTCTACCCGGGGAGCTGTTTTTT. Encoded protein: CASRASGGSLPGELFF.